This is a list of T cell receptor beta chains from one sample in a study of cytomegalovirus exposure and HLA in healthy donors. Some clones are missing from TCRdb's copy, which holds only in-frame ones; the method was immunoSEQ multiplex PCR. This sample has approximately 140,000 clones, with 88% found just once. Sequenced input: PBMCs. These receptors all stem from a young woman in good health and CMV-seropositive. Both conserved end residues are part of each CDR3. A D gene is named only where the DNA matches it firmly. Clone size, where shown, is once, few, many, or a class for clones that have expanded.

cdr3_nt,cdr3_aa,j_call,clone_size,d_call,cdr3_length,v_call
TGTGCCAGCACTGACAGTTCGAATTCACCCCTCCACTTT,CASTDSSNSPLHF,TRBJ1-6,NA,NA,13,TRBV6-1
TGTGCCAGCAGCGAGGACCCGGGACAGAGCCGCTCTGGAAACACCATATATTTT,CASSEDPGQSRSGNTIYF,TRBJ1-3,NA,TRBD1,18,TRBV9
TGTGCCAGCAGCTTAGAAGGAGGGAAGAGTCCCTACGAGCAGTACTTC,CASSLEGGKSPYEQYF,TRBJ2-7,NA,NA,16,TRBV7-6
TGCGCCAGCAGCTCAACCGGGACAGGGGACACCCTCCACTTT,CASSSTGTGDTLHF,TRBJ1-6,NA,TRBD1,14,TRBV5-1
TGTGCCAGCAGTCGGAGGCAGGATGAAAAACTGTTTTTT,CASSRRQDEKLFF,TRBJ1-4,NA,NA,13,TRBV27
TGTGCCAGCAGCTTAGAGACAGGGCGGGCCGGAAAACTGTTTTTT,CASSLETGRAGKLFF,TRBJ1-4,NA,TRBD1,15,TRBV7-6
TGTGCCAGCAGCAGGGACTCTCCGAGCTCTGGGACCCAGTACTTC,CASSRDSPSSGTQYF,TRBJ2-5,NA,NA,15,TRBV5-4
TGTGCCAGCAGCTTAACCGGCGGCGGGTACTACGAGCAGTACTTC,CASSLTGGGYYEQYF,TRBJ2-7,NA,NA,15,TRBV7-2
TGCGCCAGCAGCCAACGACAGGGGGCAAACACTGAAGCTTTCTTT,CASSQRQGANTEAFF,TRBJ1-1,NA,TRBD1,15,TRBV4-1
TGTGCCAGCAGCTTCGCCCTAGCGGGATTGAATGAGCAGTTCTTC,CASSFALAGLNEQFF,TRBJ2-1,NA,TRBD2,15,TRBV7-9
TGTGCCAGCAGCACGGGACAGGGATTTTACAATGAGCAGTTCTTC,CASSTGQGFYNEQFF,TRBJ2-1,once,TRBD1,15,TRBV5-4
TGTGCCAGCAGCCTCAGACCAGGGTCGAATCAGCCCCAGCATTTT,CASSLRPGSNQPQHF,TRBJ1-5,NA,NA,15,TRBV7-2
TGCGCCAGCAGCACCCGGACAGGTCAATCTGGAAACACCATATATTTT,CASSTRTGQSGNTIYF,TRBJ1-3,NA,TRBD1,16,TRBV5-1
TGTGCCAGCAGCTCCGGGACTCGCTTAGCCAAAAACATTCAGTACTTC,CASSSGTRLAKNIQYF,TRBJ2-4,NA,NA,16,TRBV7-2
TGTGCCAGCAGGCCGCCGGGACACCAAAAGAAGAACACTGAAGCTTTCTTT,CASRPPGHQKKNTEAFF,TRBJ1-1,NA,NA,17,TRBV28
TGCGCCAGCAGCTTTGCCAGGGGAGATTCACCCCTCCACTTT,CASSFARGDSPLHF,TRBJ1-6,NA,NA,14,TRBV5-1
TGTGCCAGCAGTTTGAACCCCGCCGGACTAGCGGGGAAAAACATTCAGTACTTC,CASSLNPAGLAGKNIQYF,TRBJ2-4,NA,TRBD2,18,TRBV27
TGTGCCAGCAGTGATGGAGGGAGGAACACTGAAGCTTTCTTT,CASSDGGRNTEAFF,TRBJ1-1,NA,NA,14,TRBV6-1
TGTGCCAGCAGCACCGGACAGGGTAGTCAGCCCCAGCATTTT,CASSTGQGSQPQHF,TRBJ1-5,NA,TRBD1,14,TRBV5-8
TGTGCCAGCAGAAGCTCAGGGGTTAACTATGGCTACACCTTC,CASRSSGVNYGYTF,TRBJ1-2,NA,NA,14,TRBV21-1
TGTGCCAGCAGCTCTAGCGGGGGGGCTGGCTCCTACAATGAGCAGTTCTTC,CASSSSGGAGSYNEQFF,TRBJ2-1,once,TRBD2,17,TRBV7-9
TGTGCCAGCAGCTTGGGGTCGACTAGCGGGGGGGCGGAGACCCAGTACTTC,CASSLGSTSGGAETQYF,TRBJ2-5,NA,TRBD2,17,TRBV5-4
TGCGCCAGCAGGACAAAACAGGGGTTTTCCTACAATGAGCAGTTCTTC,CASRTKQGFSYNEQFF,TRBJ2-1,NA,TRBD1,16,TRBV23-1
TGTGCCAGCAGCTTGGCGGGCGAGCAGTACTTC,CASSLAGEQYF,TRBJ2-7,NA,NA,11,TRBV5-6
TGTGCCAGCAGCTTTGAGGGACTAGCGGGGGGTCCCGGGGAGCTGTTTTTT,CASSFEGLAGGPGELFF,TRBJ2-2,NA,NA,17,TRBV12-1
TGCGCCAGCAGCTCCCACCGGGACAGGGTCCCTGAAGCTTTCTTT,CASSSHRDRVPEAFF,TRBJ1-1,NA,TRBD1,15,TRBV5-1